The next 5 T cell receptor beta chains were all read from a single sample in a study of Tregs in tolerant kidney transplant recipients. Assay used: immunoSEQ multiplex PCR; TCRdb lists only in-frame clones, some missing. There are tens of thousands of clones in the sample; 84% occur only once, and approximately 4.8% lies in the top ten. Sequenced: CD4+ T cells from blood. The receptors shown here come from a human donor in good health.

The genes are TRBV30 and TRBJ2-1; 11 bases are a match to TRBD2. Germline V lookup: CDR1 GTSNPN, CDR2 SVGIG (reference sequence). The CDR3 spans 15 residues. The J segment lost 9 bases and the V segment lost 4 bases, leaving 11 bases of the junction unmatched. The CDR3 bases are TGTGCCTGGAATAAACTAGCGGGAGTTTTTGGTGAGCAGTTCTTC. Residues: CAWNKLAGVFGEQFF.

The V call is TRBV18, the J call TRBJ1-3, with 8 nucleotides matching TRBD1. Germline V lookup: CDR1 KGHSH, CDR2 LQKENI. The junction had 6 bases not matched to a gene; V was cut back by 3 bases and J by 5 bases. The CDR3 runs 15 residues. The CDR3 coding sequence is TGTGCCAGCTCACCCAAGACAGGGGATCGAAACACCATATATTTT. This translates into CASSPKTGDRNTIYF.

This clone was seen only once. The chain carries TRBV5-1 and TRBJ2-5; the match to TRBD1 covers 7 bases. The CDR3 spans 14 residues. Losses at the gene ends were 2 bases for V and 0 bases for J; bases not matched to a gene: 1. Germline loops: CDR1 SGHRS, CDR2 YFSETQ. The CDR3 is CASSLQGYQETQYF. The CDR3 DNA sequence: TGCGCCAGCAGCTTACAGGGGTACCAAGAGACCCAGTACTTC. The full variable domain, completed using reference TRBV5-1 and TRBJ2-5, is KAGVTQTPRYLIKTRGQQVTLSCSPISGHRSVSWYQQTPGQGLQFLFEYFSETQRNKGNFPGRFSGRQFSNSRSEMNVSTLELGDSALYLCASSLQGYQETQYFGPGTRLLVL.

This rearrangement joins TRBV19 to TRBJ2-3, with D uncertain. This CDR3 is built from 14 residues. Trimming stripped 1 base from V and 0 bases from J, with 5 bases between. Germline V gene data show CDR1 as LNHDA and CDR2 as SQIVND (reference sequence). Written as DNA, the CDR3 is TGTGCCAGTAGTATAGGGTGGAGCACAGATACGCAGTATTTT. Its protein is CASSIGWSTDTQYF.

This rearrangement joins TRBV11-2 to TRBJ1-2; D possibly corresponds to TRBD1 (6 bases). Looked up from germline, CDR1 is SGHAT and CDR2 is FQNNGV. Trimming took off 3 bases at V and 6 bases at J, with 11 bases between the two ends. This CDR3 spans 13 amino acids. The CDR3: CASSFGQTHGYTF. Written as DNA, the CDR3 is TGTGCCAGCAGCTTCGGACAGACTCATGGCTACACCTTC.